This T cell receptor beta chain is drawn from a study of control samples from healthy donors and cancer patients. The table came from immunoSEQ multiplex PCR; TCRdb's copy has only in-frame clones and leaves some out. The sample gives some 130,000 clones, 80% to 95% of which show up once; more than 2% is in the top ten. Germline lookup yields CDR1 MNHEY and CDR2 SVGAGI. V was trimmed by 3 bases and J by 2 bases, leaving 11 bases between them. The CDR3 length is 16 residues. The gene calls are TRBV6-5 and TRBJ1-6; D unclear. The receptor was derived from a man between 18 and 29 years old in good health. What was sequenced was blood. DNA for the CDR3: TGTGCCAGCAGTTATCTCGCAGAAACCTATAATTCACCCCTCCACTTT. Amino acids: CASSYLAETYNSPLHF.